The source of this T cell receptor beta chain is a study of pediatric ulcerative colitis. Overall study results and limits: Clonal expansions reduced rectal repertoire diversity in acute severe colitis. A couple of rectal CDR3 clonotypes occurred in all ulcerative colitis patients.

A note on this clone: The antigen is unknown. This sample includes further DNA sequences coding for the same CDR3.

The protocol was immunoSEQ multiplex PCR, while the TCRdb copy is restricted to in-frame clones and leaves out a portion. Seen here are 55,000 to 75,000 clones, about 90% observed once, and the top ten hold 3% to 4.5%. V was shortened by 0 bases and J by 8 bases, with 4 bases between the two germline ends. From germline, CDR1 is MNHEY and CDR2 SVGAGI. The CDR3 runs to 12 residues. This chain uses TRBV6-5 with TRBJ2-2; D is unresolved. The source of this sequence is a boy aged 5-17 years with severe ulcerative colitis. The sequencing input was blood. The CDR3 DNA reads as TGTGCCAGCAGTTACTCGGGTGGGGAGCTGTTTTTT. Its translation is CASSYSGGELFF.